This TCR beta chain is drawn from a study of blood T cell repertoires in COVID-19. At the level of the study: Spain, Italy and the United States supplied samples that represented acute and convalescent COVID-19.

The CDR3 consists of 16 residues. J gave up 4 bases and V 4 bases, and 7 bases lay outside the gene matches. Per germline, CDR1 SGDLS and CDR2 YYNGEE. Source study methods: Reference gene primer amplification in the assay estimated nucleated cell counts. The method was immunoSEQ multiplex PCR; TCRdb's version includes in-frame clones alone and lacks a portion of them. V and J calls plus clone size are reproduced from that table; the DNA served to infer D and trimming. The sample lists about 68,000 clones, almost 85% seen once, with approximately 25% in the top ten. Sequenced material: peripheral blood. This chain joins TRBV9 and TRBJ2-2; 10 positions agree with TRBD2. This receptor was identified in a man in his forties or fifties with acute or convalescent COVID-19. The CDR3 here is CASSPLAGWGTGELFF. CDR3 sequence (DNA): TGTGCCAGCAGCCCACTAGCGGGGTGGGGCACCGGGGAGCTGTTTTTT.